One TCR beta chain is described in this entry. These data come from a study of blood T cell repertoires in COVID-19. CDR3 length: 14 residues. Germline V gives CDR1 SGHKS, CDR2 YYEKEE (reference sequence). The V end lost 2 bases, the J end lost 8 bases, and 16 bases lay between the germline ends. Sequencing was performed with immunoSEQ multiplex PCR; in TCRdb, only in-frame clones are kept and a portion is missing. The table has more than 200,000 clones, 87% seen once. The receptor was derived from a man in his thirties or forties who had recovered from COVID-19. Sequenced input: PBMCs or T cells enriched from blood (not recorded which). The chain links TRBV5-5 to TRBJ1-2, with D perhaps TRBD1 (6 bases). The CDR3 sequence: CASSFGGTGGGYTF. The CDR3 DNA reads TGTGCCAGCAGCTTTGGGGGCACAGGCGGGGGCTACACCTTC. The whole variable domain, remainder taken from reference TRBV5-5 and TRBJ1-2, is DAGVTQSPTHLIKTRGQQVTLRCSPISGHKSVSWYQQVLGQGPQFIFQYYEKEERGRGNFPDRFSARQFPNYSSELNVNALLLGDSALYLCASSFGGTGGGYTFGSGTRLTVV.